The 32 T cell receptor beta chains reported below all come from one sample, sequenced in a study of T cells in Graves' hyperthyroidism and ophthalmopathy. There were TCR beta CDR3 regions amplified from RNA transcripts. Using the HTBI primer set, a first-round RT-PCR was run on the TCR CDR3. TCRdb analysed the multiplex PCR reads with MiXCR anew, one entry per CDR3 protein. The sample holds under 400,000 distinct CDR3 sequences, more than 11% seen once. Source material: blood. All receptors derive from an older woman with Graves' hyperthyroidism.

In this sample, this clonotype turned up many times. The V gene is TRBV6-1, the J gene TRBJ2-7; TRBD2 agrees at 7 bases. J gave up 0 bases and V 5 bases, and 13 bases lay outside the gene matches. Germline CDR1 and CDR2: MNHNS and SASEGT. CDR3 length: 17 residues. For the CDR3, the DNA is TGTGCCAGCAGTTATGGCGGGAGCGTTGGTGGCTCCTACGAGCAGTACTTC. This codes for CASSYGGSVGGSYEQYF.

The rearrangement joins TRBV20-1 to TRBJ2-3; no definite D call. V lost 6 bases to trimming and J lost 4 bases, with 17 bases between them. Germline assignment: CDR1 DFQATT and CDR2 SNEGSKA (reference sequence). There are 14 residues in the CDR3. For the CDR3, the DNA is TGCAGTGCCGCACCCCAGAACCCACCAGATACGCAGTATTTT. Its translation is CSAAPQNPPDTQYF.

The chain carries TRBV30 and TRBJ2-1; no firm D call. Germline V lookup: CDR1 GTSNPN, CDR2 SVGIG (reference sequence). Between the trimmed V and J ends, which lost 0 bases and 11 bases, there was a span of 11 bases. The CDR3 consists of 12 residues. The chain's CDR3 is CAWSVGVQKQFF. For the CDR3, the DNA is TGTGCCTGGAGTGTAGGAGTGCAAAAGCAGTTCTTC.

The chain carries TRBV19 and TRBJ2-6; D gene uncertain. CDR1 is LNHDA, CDR2 SQIVND, per germline (reference sequence). The CDR3 length is 16 residues. The V end was cut by 2 bases, the J end by 2 bases, with 10 bases between. The CDR3 DNA reads TGTGCCAGTAGTATAAGTCAGTTTACTGGGGCCAACGTCCTGACTTTC. Translated, it gives CASSISQFTGANVLTF.

There are many counts of this clonotype. The chain recombines TRBV18 with TRBJ2-5; 7 bases line up with TRBD2. Germline values: CDR1 KGHSH, CDR2 LQKENI. Trimming at V came to 6 bases and at J to 2 bases, leaving 6 bases not matched to a gene. The CDR3 extends over 14 amino acids. CDR3 nucleotide sequence: TGTGCCAGCTCGGAGGGAGCGGGGCAAGAGACCCAGTACTTC. It encodes CASSEGAGQETQYF.

This clonotype was counted ten times or more. The chain is built from TRBV2 and TRBJ1-6; D perhaps matches TRBD1 (5 bases). Germline V gives CDR1 SNHLY, CDR2 FYNNEI. V was trimmed by 5 bases and J by 12 bases, leaving 14 bases between them. The CDR3 consists of 13 residues. The CDR3 region is CASSTSGLGPLHF. For the CDR3, the DNA is TGTGCCAGCAGTACCTCAGGGCTGGGACCCCTCCACTTT.

The chain combines TRBV20-1 with TRBJ2-7; 10 nucleotides line up with TRBD2. The CDR3 runs 18 residues. CDR1 and CDR2 (germline): DFQATT, SNEGSKA (reference sequence). The V and J ends lost 3 bases and 6 bases, in that order; junction bases with no gene match: 20. The CDR3 here is CSASRGAPSGRGGSEQYF. In DNA form, the CDR3 reads TGCAGTGCTAGCCGGGGGGCTCCTAGCGGGAGAGGGGGTTCCGAGCAGTACTTC.

There are a few counts of this clonotype. V and J are TRBV4-1 and TRBJ1-3, with TRBD1 as a possible D gene (6 bases). The CDR3 sequence is 16 residues long. Looked up from germline, CDR1 is MGHRA and CDR2 is YSYEKL. Trimming removed 0 bases from V and 1 base from J, with 10 bases in between. The CDR3 DNA follows: TGCGCCAGCAGCCAAGATGGACAGTTTTCTGGAAACACCATATATTTT. It codes for CASSQDGQFSGNTIYF.

This chain joins TRBV6-5 and TRBJ2-3, with D tentatively TRBD2 (5 bases). The CDR3 is 16 amino acids. CDR1 and CDR2 (germline): MNHEY, SVGAGI. Trimming pared 5 bases from V and 0 bases from J, leaving 15 bases between. The CDR3 nucleotides are TGTGCCAGCAGTACTAGGACTCGCGCCAGCACAGATACGCAGTATTTT. Its protein is CASSTRTRASTDTQYF.

This clonotype was detected many times. V usage is TRBV7-9 and J usage is TRBJ2-7; D possibly uses TRBD1 or TRBD2 (5 bases each). CDR1 is SEHNR, CDR2 FQNEAQ, per germline (reference sequence). This CDR3 has 12 amino acids. Trimming removed 6 bases from V and 4 bases from J, with 10 bases in between. CDR3 sequence reads: CASRGDSYEQYF. The DNA for the CDR3 is TGTGCCAGCAGGGGGGATTCGTACGAGCAGTACTTC. Full variable domain (missing parts from reference TRBV7-9 and TRBJ2-7): DTGVSQNPRHKITKRGQNVTFRCDPISEHNRLYWYRQTLGQGPEFLTYFQNEAQLEKSRLLSDRFSAERPKGSFSTLEIQRTEQGDSAMYLCASRGDSYEQYFGPGTRLTVT.

This clonotype was counted at least ten times. The rearrangement links TRBV9 to TRBJ2-1, with 9 bases matching TRBD2. CDR1 is SGDLS, CDR2 YYNGEE, per germline. The CDR3 has 15 amino acids. J lost 0 bases, V lost 2 bases, and 0 bases had no gene match. CDR3 loop: CASSVSGSSYNEQFF. CDR3 in DNA: TGTGCCAGCAGCGTTAGCGGGAGCTCCTACAATGAGCAGTTCTTC.

This clonotype was seen a handful of times. The rearrangement links TRBV5-1 to TRBJ1-2, with 12 bases aligning to TRBD1. This CDR3 spans 15 amino acids. CDR1 and CDR2 (germline): SGHRS, YFSETQ. With V trimmed by 2 bases and J by 8 bases, 7 bases remained unmatched. CDR3 residues: CASSLLPGQGAGYTF. The CDR3 DNA sequence: TGCGCCAGCAGCTTACTTCCGGGACAGGGGGCCGGCTACACCTTC.

There are many counts of this clonotype. The J gene is TRBJ2-7, the V gene TRBV10-3; 7 positions agree with TRBD1. V trimming: 6 bases; J trimming: 2 bases; junction bases outside the gene matches: 7. Germline V CDR1 and CDR2: ENHRY, SYGVKD. The CDR3 runs to 14 residues. CDR3 sequence: CAISTGTATYEQYF. CDR3 DNA: TGTGCCATCAGCACCGGGACAGCGACCTACGAGCAGTACTTC.

This clonotype was seen repeatedly, ten times or more. The chain employs TRBV30 and TRBJ2-7; 9 bases are a match to TRBD2. This CDR3 is built from 14 residues. Germline V lookup: CDR1 GTSNPN, CDR2 SVGIG (reference sequence). V gave up 0 bases and J gave up 5 bases; unmatched junction bases: 5. CDR3 loop: CAWSVLAGVHEQYF. The CDR3 nucleotides are TGTGCCTGGAGTGTGTTAGCGGGAGTCCACGAGCAGTACTTC.

This clonotype was counted at least ten times. The CDR3 region has the DNA TGTGCCAGCTCCGAGACTAGCAATCAAGAGACCCAGTACTTC. Protein: CASSETSNQETQYF. The chain links TRBV9 to TRBJ2-5, with TRBD2 matching 7 bases. The CDR3 is made up of 14 amino acids. The V gene end was trimmed by 7 bases and the J gene end by 2 bases; junction bases not matched to a gene: 8. The V gene's germline CDR1 is SGDLS and CDR2 YYNGEE.

This clonotype occurred many times. This chain connects TRBV18 to TRBJ1-5; D is unclear. CDR1 and CDR2 (germline): KGHSH, LQKENI. CDR3 size: 14 residues. V shed 2 bases and J shed 3 bases, with 8 bases lying between them. This chain's CDR3 is CASSPGLTNQPQHF. In DNA form, the CDR3 reads TGTGCCAGCTCACCAGGACTGACCAATCAGCCCCAGCATTTT. The full variable domain, with the rest looked up from reference TRBV18 and TRBJ1-5, is NAGVMQNPRHLVRRRGQEARLRCSPMKGHSHVYWYRQLPEEGLKFMVYLQKENIIDESGMPKERFSAEFPKEGPSILRIQQVVRGDSAAYFCASSPGLTNQPQHFGDGTRLSIL.

This clonotype occurred many times. The chain uses TRBV29-1 and TRBJ2-7; 8 bases line up with TRBD1. The germline V gene has CDR1 SQVTM and CDR2 ANQGSEA. CDR3 length: 11 residues. V gave up 5 bases and J gave up 4 bases; unmatched junction bases: 1. CDR3 amino acids: CSVRTGYEQYF. Written as DNA, the CDR3 is TGCAGCGTTCGGACAGGGTACGAGCAGTACTTC.

This clonotype was counted ten times or more. The rearrangement joins TRBV11-3 to TRBJ2-4; 9 nucleotides line up with TRBD2. V trimming: 3 bases; J trimming: 8 bases; junction bases outside the gene matches: 5. The CDR3 consists of 14 residues. Germline V gene lookup returns CDR1 SGHNT and CDR2 YENEEA. CDR3 region: CASSLIAGAYIQYF. The CDR3 DNA follows: TGTGCCAGCAGCTTGATAGCGGGAGCGTACATTCAGTACTTC.

This clonotype was seen a few times. Since the CDR3 does not end with the conserved phenylalanine or tryptophan, this likely comes from a read error. The chain is built from TRBV2 and TRBJ2-7; TRBD1 is a possible D gene (5 bases). CDR3 size: 12 residues. Germline-derived CDR1 and CDR2 are SNHLY and FYNNEI. Deletions cut 5 bases from V and 5 bases from J, with 10 bases between. The CDR3, as DNA: TGTGCCAGCAGTTTGGCAGGGCACGAGCAGTACCTC. Translation: CASSLAGHEQYL.

The V and J genes are TRBV28 and TRBJ2-5, with TRBD2 as a possible D gene (5 bases). Trimming took 1 base from V and 9 from J, leaving 9 bases between them. Germline V gene sequence: CDR1 MDHEN, CDR2 SYDVKM. The CDR3 extends over 12 amino acids. CDR3 in amino acids: CASSLYGEPQYF. The CDR3, as DNA: TGTGCCAGCAGTTTATATGGGGAGCCCCAGTACTTC.

This clonotype was seen repeatedly, ten times or more. The V and J genes are TRBV12-3 or TRBV12-4 and TRBJ2-2; D gene unclear. CDR3 length: 13 amino acids. V was trimmed by 6 bases and J by 2 bases, leaving 7 bases between them. This CDR3 reads CASSPYNTGELFF. The CDR3 DNA sequence: TGTGCCAGCAGCCCTTATAACACCGGGGAGCTGTTTTTT.

This clonotype was seen ten or more times. The chain is built from TRBV20-1 and TRBJ2-1; 7 positions agree with TRBD2. The CDR3 has 15 residues. The V segment lost 6 bases and the J segment 5 bases; nucleotides outside the gene matches: 13. CDR1 is DFQATT, CDR2 SNEGSKA, per germline (reference sequence). The CDR3 spells CSAPRPSAGDNEQFF. The CDR3 DNA reads as TGCAGTGCCCCCCGTCCGTCGGCGGGAGACAATGAGCAGTTCTTC.

Points on this clonotype: The junction and the germline gene differ at one end; a read error may be behind it. The chain couples TRBV19 to TRBJ2-2, with D possibly matching TRBD2 (7 bases). CDR3 length equals 17 residues. Per the germline V gene, CDR1 is LNHDA and CDR2 is SQIVND (reference sequence). This CDR3 is CASRLGGGPTNIGELFF. The CDR3 coding sequence is TGTGCCAGTAGACTAGGGGGGGGACCTACGAACATCGGGGAGCTGTTTTTT. Variable domain in full (rest from reference TRBV19 and TRBJ2-2): DGGITQSPKYLFRKEGQNVTLSCEQNLNHDAMYWYRQDPGQGLRLIYYSQIVNDFQKGDIAEGYSVSREKKESFPLTVTSAQKNPTAFYLCASRLGGGPTNIGELFFGEGSRLTVL.

This clonotype was detected once. The rearrangement links TRBV11-2 to TRBJ2-3, with TRBD2 matching 8 bases. Germline V gene data show CDR1 as SGHAT and CDR2 as FQNNGV. This CDR3 spans 18 amino acids. V dropped 0 bases and J dropped 0; count of bases not matched to a gene: 8. The CDR3 DNA follows: TGTGCCAGCAGCTTAGATCGGCGCGGGAGGTCTAGCACAGATACGCAGTATTTT. Residues: CASSLDRRGRSSTDTQYF.

This clonotype was seen repeatedly, ten times or more. The chain links TRBV3-1 to TRBJ1-4; 7 bases line up with TRBD1. Germline V gene lookup returns CDR1 LGHDT and CDR2 YNNKEL (reference sequence). There are 18 residues in the CDR3. V was pared by 0 bases and J by 2 bases, with 9 bases of the junction left unmatched. This chain's CDR3 is CASSQDPQGIPTNEKLFF. The DNA for the CDR3 is TGTGCCAGCAGCCAAGACCCACAGGGGATACCGACTAATGAAAAACTGTTTTTT.

The chain uses TRBV7-3 and TRBJ2-3, with D possibly matching TRBD2 (5 bases). The CDR3 sequence is 16 residues long. Germline V gene lookup returns CDR1 SGHTA and CDR2 FQGTGA. Trimming pared 5 bases from V and 5 bases from J, leaving 20 bases between. The CDR3 reads CASSPSPKGVLDTQYF. DNA for the CDR3: TGTGCCAGCAGCCCAAGCCCAAAGGGAGTTCTAGATACGCAGTATTTT.

As concerns this clonotype: A much larger clone lies one base from this, so it may be a read error. The V call is TRBV6-1, the J call TRBJ1-2, with D unresolved. CDR3 length: 13 residues. Germline V gives CDR1 MNHNS, CDR2 SASEGT. The CDR3 region has the DNA TGTGCCAGCAGTGAAACGGGCTACTATTGCTACACCTTC. It specifies CASSETGYYCYTF.

This clonotype came up many times. The chain employs TRBV7-9 and TRBJ2-7; D not resolved. The CDR3 runs to 14 residues. Germline CDR1 and CDR2: SEHNR and FQNEAQ (reference sequence). The V gene lost 5 bases and the J gene lost 3 bases, with 14 bases spanning the gap. The CDR3, as DNA: TGTGCCAGCAGCCCCCGAAGGAATGACTACGAGCAGTACTTC. This translates into CASSPRRNDYEQYF.

This clonotype was counted only a few times. The rearrangement joins TRBV6-5 to TRBJ2-2; possibly TRBD1 or TRBD2 for D (5 bases each). The CDR3 is 16 amino acids. The ends were cut back, 2 bases at V and 0 bases at J, with 10 bases in the middle. Germline V gene lookup returns CDR1 MNHEY and CDR2 SVGAGI. In DNA, the CDR3 is TGTGCCAGCAGTTACGGGGGAGCCGCGAACACCGGGGAGCTGTTTTTT. Translated, it gives CASSYGGAANTGELFF.

The V gene is TRBV2, the J gene TRBJ1-6; D perhaps matches TRBD1 (6 bases). The V gene's germline CDR1 is SNHLY and CDR2 FYNNEI. CDR3 length: 14 residues. Between the trimmed V and J ends, which lost 6 bases and 10 bases, there was a span of 16 bases. As DNA, the CDR3 is TGTGCCAGCAGGGAGGGGGGCCCGGGCTCACCCCTCCACTTT. This codes for CASREGGPGSPLHF.

This clonotype was seen ten or more times. The CDR3 DNA reads TGTGCCAGCAGTGCCCGCGTCTCGAGCGATACGCAGTATTTT. Translation gives CASSARVSSDTQYF. The rearrangement links TRBV2 to TRBJ2-3; D gene unclear. V was trimmed by 4 bases and J by 6 bases, leaving 14 bases between them. The CDR3 is made up of 14 amino acids. The germline V gene encodes CDR1 SNHLY and CDR2 FYNNEI.

This clonotype was counted a few times. This CDR3 fails to terminate in the conserved phenylalanine or tryptophan, so it likely reflects a read error. The gene calls are TRBV6-1 and TRBJ1-1, with a tentative D call TRBD1 (6 bases). Germline assignment: CDR1 MNHNS and CDR2 SASEGT. The CDR3 runs to 14 residues. V was clipped by 11 bases and J by 1 base, with 17 bases between them. The CDR3, as DNA: TGTGCCGGCCGCGAGGGGGTCCGGAACACTGAAGCTTTCCTT. It specifies CAGREGVRNTEAFL.